This is a list of T cell receptor beta chains from one sample in a study of T cell repertoires in ileal Crohn's disease. The data were produced by immunoSEQ multiplex PCR, yet TCRdb's version contains in-frame clones alone and is incomplete. The table includes 16,000 or so clones, more than 80% detected once. What was sequenced was ileal tissue. These receptors came from an adult with Crohn's disease. CDR3s include the opening cysteine and the closing phenylalanine or tryptophan. The D gene is left open where the match is weak. Clone sizes are given selectively: once, few, many, or a class where the clone is expanded.

TRBJ2-7 . TRBV19 . CASSIDAVQPYEQYF TGTGCCAGTAGTATAGATGCGGTGCAGCCCTACGAGCAGTACTTC
TRBJ1-1 . TRBV5-1 . CASSLGGSNTEAFF TGCGCCAGCAGCTTGGGAGGGTCGAACACTGAAGCTTTCTTT
TRBJ1-6 . TRBV30 . CACTTGTPYNSPLHF TGTGCCTGCACAACCGGGACACCCTATAATTCACCCCTCCACTTT
TRBJ2-5 . TRBV19 . CASSFSQETQYF TGTGCCAGTAGTTTCTCTCAAGAGACCCAGTACTTC
TRBJ1-2 once TRBV14 . CASSLVDFGTGYTF TGTGCCAGCAGTCTAGTGGATTTTGGAACTGGCTACACCTTC
TRBJ2-2 once TRBV6-5 . CASSYRRGTGELFF TGTGCCAGCAGTTACCGTAGAGGCACCGGGGAGCTGTTTTTT
TRBJ1-1 . TRBV4-1 . CASSQPQRPYTEAFF TGCGCCAGCAGCCAACCACAGAGACCTTACACTGAAGCTTTCTTT
TRBJ2-1 . TRBV5-1 TRBD2 CASSTLAGGFNEQFF TGCGCCAGCAGCACACTAGCGGGAGGCTTCAATGAGCAGTTCTTC
TRBJ2-2 few TRBV14 TRBD2 CASSLLAGGVGELFF TGTGCCAGCAGCCTACTAGCGGGAGGGGTCGGGGAGCTGTTTTTT
TRBJ1-4 . TRBV2 TRBD1 CASSELTGRVFATNEKLFF TGTGCCAGCAGTGAATTGACAGGGAGAGTTTTTGCAACTAATGAAAAACTGTTTTTT
TRBJ2-3 . TRBV9 TRBD2 CASSVGISGGASDTQYF TGTGCCAGCAGCGTAGGGATTAGCGGGGGGGCGTCAGATACGCAGTATTTT
TRBJ2-7 few TRBV13 . CASSLGRRAYEQYF TGTGCCAGCAGCTTAGGCCGCAGGGCCTACGAGCAGTACTTC
TRBJ1-3 . TRBV18 TRBD1 CASSSSRGSGNTIYF TGTGCCAGCTCATCTTCCAGGGGGTCCGGAAACACCATATATTTT